Included here is one T cell receptor (beta chain) sequence, with context. The data were taken from a study of sequential checkpoint blockade in melanoma. Across the study: Randomization was 1:1 between first-line nivolumab→ipilimumab and ipilimumab→nivolumab.

The ends lost 0 bases at V and 1 base at J; junction bases unmatched: 9. From germline, CDR1 is SGHTS and CDR2 YDEGEE. The CDR3 is 17 amino acids. Treatment indicated: randomized to nivolumab then ipilimumab (arm A) or the reverse (arm B). From thawed PBMCs, live CD3+CD8+ cells negative for CD19 and CD56 were sorted. Repertoires were generated with immunoSEQ multiplex PCR, while TCRdb's copy carries only in-frame clones and drops some. Of about 21,000 clones detected, roughly 80% appear once; the ten largest clones hold over 9%. Sequencing used CD8+ T cells sorted from blood (inferred from file names), obtained from a patient given nivolumab and ipilimumab in sequence. The sequence derives from a human donor with melanoma. The chain carries TRBV5-8 and TRBJ2-7, with 8 bases identical to TRBD1. CDR3 coding DNA: TGTGCCAGCAGCTTGGAAGGTTCATGGACAGGGTCCTACGAGCAGTACTTC. Encoded protein: CASSLEGSWTGSYEQYF.